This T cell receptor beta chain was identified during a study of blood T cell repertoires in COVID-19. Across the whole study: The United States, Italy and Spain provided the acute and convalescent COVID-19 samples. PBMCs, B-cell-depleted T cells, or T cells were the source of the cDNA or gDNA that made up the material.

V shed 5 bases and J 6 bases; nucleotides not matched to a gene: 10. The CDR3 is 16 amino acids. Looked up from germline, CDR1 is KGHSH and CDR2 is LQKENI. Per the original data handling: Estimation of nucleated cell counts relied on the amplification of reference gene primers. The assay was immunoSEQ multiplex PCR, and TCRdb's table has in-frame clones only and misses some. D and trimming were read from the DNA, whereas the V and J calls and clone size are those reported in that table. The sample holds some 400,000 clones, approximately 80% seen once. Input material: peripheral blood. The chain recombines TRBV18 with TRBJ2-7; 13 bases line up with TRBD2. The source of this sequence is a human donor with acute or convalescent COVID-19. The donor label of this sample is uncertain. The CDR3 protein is CASSTSGRALYPEQYF. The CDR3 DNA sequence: TGTGCCAGCTCAACTAGCGGGAGGGCCTTATACCCCGAGCAGTACTTC. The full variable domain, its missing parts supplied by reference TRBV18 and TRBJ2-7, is NAGVMQNPRHLVRRRGQEARLRCSPMKGHSHVYWYRQLPEEGLKFMVYLQKENIIDESGMPKERFSAEFPKEGPSILRIQQVVRGDSAAYFCASSTSGRALYPEQYFGPGTRLTVT.